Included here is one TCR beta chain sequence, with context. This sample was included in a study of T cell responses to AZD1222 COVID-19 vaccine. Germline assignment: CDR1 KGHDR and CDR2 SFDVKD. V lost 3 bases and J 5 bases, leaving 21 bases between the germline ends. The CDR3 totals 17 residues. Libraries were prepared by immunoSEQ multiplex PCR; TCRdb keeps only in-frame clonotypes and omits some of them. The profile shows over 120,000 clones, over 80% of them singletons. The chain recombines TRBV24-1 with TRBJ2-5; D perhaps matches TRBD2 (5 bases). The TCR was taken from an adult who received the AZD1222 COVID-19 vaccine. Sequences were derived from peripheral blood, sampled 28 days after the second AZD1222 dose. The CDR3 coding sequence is TGTGCCACCAGTGATCCTCGCCGGACTCCCCCCGGGGAGACCCAGTACTTC. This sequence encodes CATSDPRRTPPGETQYF.